This TCR beta chain is drawn from a study of blood T cell repertoires in COVID-19. Overall study: T cells, B-cell-depleted T cells, or PBMCs provided the cDNA or gDNA that served as material.

As originally analysed: Researchers report that nucleated cell counts were estimated from reference gene primer amplification. Profiled with immunoSEQ multiplex PCR; TCRdb holds only in-frame clones, not every one. V and J calls and clone size come straight from that table; D and trimming were deduced from the DNA. The profile shows 150,000 to 190,000 clones, over 60% of them singletons. The CDR3 is made up of 15 amino acids. Per the germline V gene, CDR1 is MNHEY and CDR2 is SVGAGI. V lost 6 bases and J lost 0; bases outside the gene matches: 8. The sequence was collected from a woman of 80 years or more with acute or convalescent COVID-19. The V and J genes are TRBV6-5 and TRBJ2-7; 7 bases line up with TRBD2. Sequencing was performed on peripheral blood. The CDR3 region is CASSPPSGNSYEQYF. CDR3 nucleotides: TGTGCCAGCAGCCCCCCCAGCGGGAACTCCTACGAGCAGTACTTC.